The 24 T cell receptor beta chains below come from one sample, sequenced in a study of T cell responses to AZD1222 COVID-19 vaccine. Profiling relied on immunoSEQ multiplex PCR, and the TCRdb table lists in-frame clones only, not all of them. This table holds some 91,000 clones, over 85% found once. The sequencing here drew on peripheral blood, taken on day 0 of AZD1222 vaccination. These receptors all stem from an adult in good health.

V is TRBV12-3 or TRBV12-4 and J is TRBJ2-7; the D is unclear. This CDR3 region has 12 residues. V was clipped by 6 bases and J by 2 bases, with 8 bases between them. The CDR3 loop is CASRTTTYEQYF. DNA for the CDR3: TGTGCCAGCAGAACGACAACCTACGAGCAGTACTTC.

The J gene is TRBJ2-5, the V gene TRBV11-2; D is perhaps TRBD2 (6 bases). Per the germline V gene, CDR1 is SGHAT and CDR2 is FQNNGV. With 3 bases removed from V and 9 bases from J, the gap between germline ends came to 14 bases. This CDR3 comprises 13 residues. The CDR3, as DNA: TGTGCCAGCAGCTTGGACCCCGGGGAGGCCCAGTACTTC. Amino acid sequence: CASSLDPGEAQYF.

CDR3 protein: CASSLDGDTEAFF. DNA for the CDR3: TGTGCCAGCAGCTTAGACGGTGACACTGAAGCTTTCTTT. This rearrangement joins TRBV7-3 to TRBJ1-1, with D uncertain. V lost 2 bases and J 3 bases, leaving 7 bases between the germline ends. The germline V gene encodes CDR1 SGHTA and CDR2 FQGTGA. The CDR3 loop spans 13 amino acids.

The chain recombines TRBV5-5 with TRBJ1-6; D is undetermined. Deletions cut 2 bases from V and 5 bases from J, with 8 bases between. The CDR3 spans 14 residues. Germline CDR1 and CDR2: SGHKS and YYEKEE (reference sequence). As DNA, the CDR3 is TGTGCCAGCAGCTTACCCGAGAATAATTCACCCCTCCACTTT. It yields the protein CASSLPENNSPLHF.

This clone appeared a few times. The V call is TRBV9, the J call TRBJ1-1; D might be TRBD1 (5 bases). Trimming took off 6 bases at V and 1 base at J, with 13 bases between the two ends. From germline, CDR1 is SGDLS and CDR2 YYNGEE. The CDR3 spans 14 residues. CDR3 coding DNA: TGTGCCAGCACCAAAGAGGGGAGGAACACTGAAGCTTTCTTT. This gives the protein CASTKEGRNTEAFF.

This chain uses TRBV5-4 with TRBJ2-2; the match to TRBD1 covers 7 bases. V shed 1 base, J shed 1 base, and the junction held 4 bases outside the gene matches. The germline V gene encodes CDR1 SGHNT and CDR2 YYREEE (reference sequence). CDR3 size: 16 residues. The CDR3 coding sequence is TGTGCCAGCAGCTTGTTGAGACAGGGGAACACCGGGGAGCTGTTTTTT. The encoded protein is CASSLLRQGNTGELFF.

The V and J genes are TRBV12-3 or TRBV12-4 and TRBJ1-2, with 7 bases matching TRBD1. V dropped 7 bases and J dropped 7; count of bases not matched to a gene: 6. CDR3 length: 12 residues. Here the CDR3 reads CASTPGGGGYTF. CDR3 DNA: TGTGCCAGCACCCCAGGGGGGGGTGGCTACACCTTC.

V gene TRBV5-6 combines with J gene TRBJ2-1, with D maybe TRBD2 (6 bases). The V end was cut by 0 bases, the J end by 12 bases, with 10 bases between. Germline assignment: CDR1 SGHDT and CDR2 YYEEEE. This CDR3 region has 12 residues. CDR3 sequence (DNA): TGTGCCAGCAGCTTGGGGAGGGGCTCGCAGTTCTTC. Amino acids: CASSLGRGSQFF.

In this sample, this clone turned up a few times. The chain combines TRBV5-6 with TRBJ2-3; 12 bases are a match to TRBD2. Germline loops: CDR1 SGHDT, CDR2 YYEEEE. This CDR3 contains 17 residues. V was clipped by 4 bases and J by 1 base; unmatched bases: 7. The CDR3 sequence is CASSKWTSGDRTDTQYF. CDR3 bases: TGTGCCAGCAGCAAGTGGACTAGCGGGGACCGCACAGATACGCAGTATTTT.

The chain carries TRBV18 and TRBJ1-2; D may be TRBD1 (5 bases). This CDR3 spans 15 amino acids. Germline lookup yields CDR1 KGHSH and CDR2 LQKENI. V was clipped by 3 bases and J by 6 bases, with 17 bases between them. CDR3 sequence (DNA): TGTGCCAGCTCACCCCAGGGAGAGGTGGGCCATGGCTACACCTTC. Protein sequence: CASSPQGEVGHGYTF.

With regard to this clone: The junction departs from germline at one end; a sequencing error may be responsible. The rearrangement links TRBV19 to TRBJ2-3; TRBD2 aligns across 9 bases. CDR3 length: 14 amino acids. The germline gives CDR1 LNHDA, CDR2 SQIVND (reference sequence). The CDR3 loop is CACSGRESTDTQYF. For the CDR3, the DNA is TGTGCCTGTAGCGGGAGAGAAAGCACAGATACGCAGTATTTT.

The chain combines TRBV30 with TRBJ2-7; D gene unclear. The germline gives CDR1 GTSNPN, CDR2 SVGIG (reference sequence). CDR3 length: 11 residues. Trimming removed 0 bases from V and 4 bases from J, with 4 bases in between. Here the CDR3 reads CAWSVKYEQYF. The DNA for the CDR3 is TGTGCCTGGAGTGTAAAATACGAGCAGTACTTC.

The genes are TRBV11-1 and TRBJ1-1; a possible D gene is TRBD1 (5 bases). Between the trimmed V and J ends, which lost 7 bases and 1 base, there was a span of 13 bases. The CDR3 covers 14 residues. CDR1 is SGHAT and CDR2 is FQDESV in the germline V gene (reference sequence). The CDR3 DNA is TGTGCCAGCACCCTGGGGGGTTGGAACACTGAAGCTTTCTTT. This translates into CASTLGGWNTEAFF.

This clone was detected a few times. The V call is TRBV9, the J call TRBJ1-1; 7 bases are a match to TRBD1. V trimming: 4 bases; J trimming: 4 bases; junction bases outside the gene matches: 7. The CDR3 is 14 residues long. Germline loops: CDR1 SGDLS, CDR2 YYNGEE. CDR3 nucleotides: TGTGCCAGCAGCTCCAGACAGGGTTTCACTGAAGCTTTCTTT. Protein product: CASSSRQGFTEAFF.

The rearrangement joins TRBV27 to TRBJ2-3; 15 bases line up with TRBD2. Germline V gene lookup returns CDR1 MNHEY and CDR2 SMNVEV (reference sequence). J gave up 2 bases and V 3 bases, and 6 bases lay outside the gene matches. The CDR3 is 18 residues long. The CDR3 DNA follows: TGTGCCAGCAGTTTCGGGACTAGCGGGGGGCTGTACACAGATACGCAGTATTTT. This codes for CASSFGTSGGLYTDTQYF.

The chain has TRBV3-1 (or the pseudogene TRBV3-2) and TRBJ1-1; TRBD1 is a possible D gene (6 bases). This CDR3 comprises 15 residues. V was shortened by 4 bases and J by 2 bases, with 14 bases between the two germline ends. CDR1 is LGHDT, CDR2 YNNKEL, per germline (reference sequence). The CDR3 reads CASSPAGARNTEAFF. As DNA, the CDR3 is TGTGCCAGCAGCCCTGCAGGGGCACGAAACACTGAAGCTTTCTTT.

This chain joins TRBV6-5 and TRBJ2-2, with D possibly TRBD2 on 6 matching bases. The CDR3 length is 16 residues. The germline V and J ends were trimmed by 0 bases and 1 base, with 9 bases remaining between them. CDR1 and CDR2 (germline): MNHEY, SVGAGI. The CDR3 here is CASSYSGGGNTGELFF. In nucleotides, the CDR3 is TGTGCCAGCAGTTACTCGGGGGGAGGGAACACCGGGGAGCTGTTTTTT.

The CDR3 DNA reads TGTGCCAGCAGCCCCCGGGACAGGGGGCATTCAGATACGCAGTATTTT. Translated: CASSPRDRGHSDTQYF. V usage is TRBV5-4 and J usage is TRBJ2-3; 12 bases are shared with TRBD1. There are 16 residues in the CDR3. V trimming: 4 bases; J trimming: 4 bases; junction bases outside the gene matches: 7. The germline gives CDR1 SGHNT, CDR2 YYREEE (reference sequence). Drawing the rest from reference TRBV5-4 and TRBJ2-3, the complete variable domain is ETGVTQSPTHLIKTRGQQVTLRCSSQSGHNTVSWYQQALGQGPQFIFQYYREEENGRGNFPPRFSGLQFPNYSSELNVNALELDDSALYLCASSPRDRGHSDTQYFGPGTRLTVL.

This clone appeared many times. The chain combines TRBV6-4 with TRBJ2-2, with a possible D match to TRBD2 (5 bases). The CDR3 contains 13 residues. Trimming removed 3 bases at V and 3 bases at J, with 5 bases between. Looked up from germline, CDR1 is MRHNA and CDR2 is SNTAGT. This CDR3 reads CASSEADTGELFF. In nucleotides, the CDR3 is TGTGCCAGCAGTGAAGCGGACACCGGGGAGCTGTTTTTT.

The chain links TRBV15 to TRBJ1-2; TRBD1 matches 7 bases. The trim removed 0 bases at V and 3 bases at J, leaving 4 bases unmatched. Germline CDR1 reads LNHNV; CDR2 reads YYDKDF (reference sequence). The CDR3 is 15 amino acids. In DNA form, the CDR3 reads TGTGCCACCAGCAGAGAAGGGGGCCTCGACTATGGCTACACCTTC. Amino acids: CATSREGGLDYGYTF.

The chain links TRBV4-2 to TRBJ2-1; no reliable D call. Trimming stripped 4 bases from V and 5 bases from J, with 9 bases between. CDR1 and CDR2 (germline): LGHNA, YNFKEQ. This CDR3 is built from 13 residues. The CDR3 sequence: CASSPWLDNEQFF. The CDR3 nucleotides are TGTGCCAGCAGCCCCTGGCTAGACAATGAGCAGTTCTTC.

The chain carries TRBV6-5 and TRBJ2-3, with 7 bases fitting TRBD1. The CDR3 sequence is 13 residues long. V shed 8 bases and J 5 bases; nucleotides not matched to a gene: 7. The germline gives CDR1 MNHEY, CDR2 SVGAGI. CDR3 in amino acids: CASGDRAKDTQYF. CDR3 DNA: TGTGCCAGCGGCGACAGGGCCAAAGATACGCAGTATTTT.

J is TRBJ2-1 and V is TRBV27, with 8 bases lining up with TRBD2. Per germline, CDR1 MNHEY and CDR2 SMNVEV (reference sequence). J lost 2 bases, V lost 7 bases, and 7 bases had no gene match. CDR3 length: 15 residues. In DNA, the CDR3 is TGTGCCAGCAATAGAGCGGGAGCTACCTACAATGAGCAGTTCTTC. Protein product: CASNRAGATYNEQFF.

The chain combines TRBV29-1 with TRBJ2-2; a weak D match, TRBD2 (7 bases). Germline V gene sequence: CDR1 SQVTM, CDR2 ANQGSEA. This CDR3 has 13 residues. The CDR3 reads CTVKGEGAGELFF. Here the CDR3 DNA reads TGCACCGTGAAGGGGGAGGGAGCCGGGGAGCTGTTTTTT.